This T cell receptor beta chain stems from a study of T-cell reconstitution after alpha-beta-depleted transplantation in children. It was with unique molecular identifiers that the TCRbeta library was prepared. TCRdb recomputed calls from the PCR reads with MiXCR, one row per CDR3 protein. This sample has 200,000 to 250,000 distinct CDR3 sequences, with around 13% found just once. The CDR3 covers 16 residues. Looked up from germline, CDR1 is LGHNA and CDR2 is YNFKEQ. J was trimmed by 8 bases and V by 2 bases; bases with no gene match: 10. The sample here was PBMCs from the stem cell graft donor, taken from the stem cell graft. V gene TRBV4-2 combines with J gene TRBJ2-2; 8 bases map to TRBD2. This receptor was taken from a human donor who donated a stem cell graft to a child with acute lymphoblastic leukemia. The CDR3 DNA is TGTGCCAGCAGCCAAAGTATCGCGGGAGGTAGAGGGGAGCTGTTTTTT. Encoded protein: CASSQSIAGGRGELFF.